This TCR beta chain is drawn from a study of blood T cell repertoires in COVID-19. Study summary: COVID-19 samples, acute and convalescent, were from the United States, Italy and Spain. Nucleic acid was either cDNA or gDNA, and it came from T cells, B-cell-depleted T cells, or PBMCs.

Under the authors' procedure: Reference gene primer amplification yielded estimated nucleated cell counts. The protocol was immunoSEQ multiplex PCR, while the TCRdb copy is restricted to in-frame clones and leaves out a portion. The D gene and trimming were derived from the DNA, and the V and J assignments and clone size from that table. The table has 90,000 to 130,000 clones, 75% to 80% seen once; the top ten hold 16%. Between the trimmed V and J ends, which lost 6 bases and 4 bases, there was a span of 10 bases. CDR1 and CDR2 from the germline V gene are DFQATT and SNEGSKA (reference sequence). CDR3 length equals 11 residues.

This chain connects TRBV20-1 to TRBJ2-7; a weak D match, TRBD2 (6 bases). This TCR was sampled from a woman aged 80 or over with active or convalescent COVID-19. Sequencing was performed on peripheral blood. The CDR3 here is CSARAGYEQYF. The CDR3 DNA reads as TGCAGTGCCAGGGCGGGATACGAGCAGTACTTC.